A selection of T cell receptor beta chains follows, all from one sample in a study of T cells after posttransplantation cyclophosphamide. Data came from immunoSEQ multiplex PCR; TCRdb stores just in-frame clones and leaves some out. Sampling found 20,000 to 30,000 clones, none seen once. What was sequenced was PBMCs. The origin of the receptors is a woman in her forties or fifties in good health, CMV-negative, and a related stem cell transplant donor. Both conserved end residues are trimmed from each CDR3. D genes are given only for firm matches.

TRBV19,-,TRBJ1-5,ASIGGGWDQPQH
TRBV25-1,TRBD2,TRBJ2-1,ASSKPAGGNEQF
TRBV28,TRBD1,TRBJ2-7,ASSSPGQGTSFHEQY
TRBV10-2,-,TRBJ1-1,ASGRGGNTEAF
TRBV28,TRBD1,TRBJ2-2,ASSPTTGGPGELF
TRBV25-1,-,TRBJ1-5,ASSLGVQPQH
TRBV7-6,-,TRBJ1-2,ASSLDQGPLYGYT
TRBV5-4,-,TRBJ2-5,ASRTGRVGEETQY
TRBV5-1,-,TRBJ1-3,ASSLVPNSGNTIY
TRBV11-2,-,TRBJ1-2,ASSLGGSVMRKDGYT
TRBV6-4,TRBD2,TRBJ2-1,ASSRDYNNEQF
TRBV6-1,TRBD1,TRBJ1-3,ASSSGGSLGNTIY
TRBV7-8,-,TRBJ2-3,ASSPHTDTQY
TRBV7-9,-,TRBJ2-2,ASHGRGTSTGELF
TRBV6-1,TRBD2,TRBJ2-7,ASSASGIDSYEQY
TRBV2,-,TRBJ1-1,ASNTRMAEAF
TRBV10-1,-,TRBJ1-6,ASSESGQGLTPLH
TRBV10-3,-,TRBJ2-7,AIRTARTSYEQY
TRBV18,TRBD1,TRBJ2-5,ASSPLRGQDQETQY
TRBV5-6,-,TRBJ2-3,ASSITSPDTQY
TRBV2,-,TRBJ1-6,ASIGSSYNSPLH
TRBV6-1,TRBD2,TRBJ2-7,ASSEQGGSSYEQY
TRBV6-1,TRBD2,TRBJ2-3,ASSEIAGGTDTQY
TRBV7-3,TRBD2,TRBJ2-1,ASSLIPGTRSSYNEQF
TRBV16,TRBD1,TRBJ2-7,ASIPEGIQGSYEQY
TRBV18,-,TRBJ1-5,ASSPPKGGQPQH
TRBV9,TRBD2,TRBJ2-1,ASSGTSGRAFFEQF
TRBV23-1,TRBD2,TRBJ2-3,ASSQNTSPRECGRASADTQY
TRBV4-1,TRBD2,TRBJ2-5,ASLLAGGRSACYAETQY
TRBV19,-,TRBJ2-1,ASSKGGGGPLNNEQF
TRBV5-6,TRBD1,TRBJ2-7,ASSLISPGQRSYEQY
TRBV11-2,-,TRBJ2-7,ASRQQGAYEQY
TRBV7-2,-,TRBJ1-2,ASSLAEYYGYT
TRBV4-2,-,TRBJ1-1,ASSTFSGTHNTEAF
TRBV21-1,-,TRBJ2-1,ASSKSLEGNKSSYNEQF
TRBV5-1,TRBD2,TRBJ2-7,ASSDPSGRSNEQY
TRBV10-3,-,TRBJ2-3,AIMPGAGRGETDTQY
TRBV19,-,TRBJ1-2,ASSTRRNYGYT
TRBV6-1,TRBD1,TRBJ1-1,ASSRTGGNTEAF
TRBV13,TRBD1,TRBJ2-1,ASSGTAATKSYNEQF
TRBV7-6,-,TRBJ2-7,ASSLGPDSSYEQY
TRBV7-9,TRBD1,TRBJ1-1,ASSPDTGVGTEAF
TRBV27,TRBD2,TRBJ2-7,ASSFSGGGSYEQY
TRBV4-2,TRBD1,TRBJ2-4,ASSQVRYGQGGNIQY
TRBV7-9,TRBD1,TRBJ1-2,ASSWGQEPYGYT
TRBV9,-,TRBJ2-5,ASSVLGALLETQY
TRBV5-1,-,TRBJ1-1,ASSLANGGTEAF
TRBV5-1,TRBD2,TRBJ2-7,ASSLAGGRYEQY
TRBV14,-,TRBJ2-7,ASSQERGGVWY
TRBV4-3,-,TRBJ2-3,ASSQEARIADTQY
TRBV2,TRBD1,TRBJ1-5,ASTGDRGRGQPQH
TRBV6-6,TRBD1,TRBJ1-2,ASSIEDRGNYGYT
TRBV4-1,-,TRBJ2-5,ASSQVGEKETQY
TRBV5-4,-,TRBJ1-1,ASSLGGEGFGTEAF
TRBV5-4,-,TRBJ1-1,ASSLARDTEAF
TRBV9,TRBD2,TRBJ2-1,ASSSKASGRSYNEQF
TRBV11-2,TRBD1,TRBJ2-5,ASSLIRPDREETQY